The 13 T cell receptor beta chains reported below all come from one sample, sequenced in a study of blood T cell repertoires in COVID-19. Clones were read by immunoSEQ multiplex PCR, and TCRdb kept only the in-frame ones, dropping some. Altogether about 270,000 clones are present, around four fifths being singletons, with the ten largest covering less than 4.5%. The sample taken for sequencing was peripheral blood. The receptors come from a woman between 45 and 65 years old with active or convalescent COVID-19.

This clone was observed a handful of times. This chain connects TRBV19 to TRBJ2-7; 8 nucleotides align to TRBD1. The CDR3 length is 14 residues. CDR1 is LNHDA, CDR2 SQIVND, per germline (reference sequence). J lost 2 bases, V lost 6 bases, and 6 bases had no gene match. The CDR3 coding sequence is TGTGCCAGTAGGCCCAGGGACAGGCCCTACGAGCAGTACTTC. Residues: CASRPRDRPYEQYF.

The rearrangement links TRBV18 to TRBJ1-1; no reliable D call. The germline V gene encodes CDR1 KGHSH and CDR2 LQKENI. This CDR3 contains 13 residues. The V gene lost 2 bases and the J gene lost 5 bases, with 9 bases spanning the gap. The CDR3 here is CASSPNRETEAFF. The CDR3 DNA follows: TGTGCCAGCTCACCAAACCGGGAAACTGAAGCTTTCTTT.

This clone came up a few times. This chain links TRBV18 with TRBJ2-1, with a tentative D call TRBD2 (5 bases). Germline CDR1 KGHSH, CDR2 LQKENI. CDR3 length: 16 amino acids. With 3 bases removed from V and 6 bases from J, the gap between germline ends came to 18 bases. The CDR3 spells CASSPTATSSPNEQFF. CDR3 in DNA: TGTGCCAGCTCACCTACGGCAACTAGTTCCCCCAATGAGCAGTTCTTC.

The chain is built from TRBV7-9 and TRBJ1-2; a possible D gene is TRBD1 (5 bases). CDR3 length: 13 residues. Germline values: CDR1 SEHNR, CDR2 FQNEAQ (reference sequence). Trimming pared 5 bases from V and 6 bases from J, leaving 13 bases between. CDR3 in amino acids: CASSGGNLHGYTF. CDR3 coding DNA: TGTGCCAGCAGCGGGGGGAATTTGCATGGCTACACCTTC.

In DNA form, the CDR3 reads TGTGCCACCAGCAGCCGCAGGGGGGTGAAAGAGACCCAGTACTTC. Translating it yields CATSSRRGVKETQYF. The chain employs TRBV15 and TRBJ2-5; D perhaps matches TRBD1 (7 bases). Germline assignment: CDR1 LNHNV and CDR2 YYDKDF (reference sequence). This CDR3 spans 15 amino acids. Between the trimmed V and J ends, which lost 3 bases and 3 bases, there was a span of 14 bases.

This rearrangement joins TRBV5-1 to TRBJ2-1; 16 bases fit TRBD2. J lost 10 bases, V lost 4 bases, and 8 bases had no gene match. The CDR3 runs 16 residues. Germline V lookup: CDR1 SGHRS, CDR2 YFSETQ. CDR3: CASSPPGLAGGREQFF. The CDR3 DNA reads as TGCGCCAGCAGCCCGCCGGGACTAGCGGGAGGGCGGGAGCAGTTCTTC. The variable domain in full, with the rest retrieved from reference TRBV5-1 and TRBJ2-1, is KAGVTQTPRYLIKTRGQQVTLSCSPISGHRSVSWYQQTPGQGLQFLFEYFSETQRNKGNFPGRFSGRQFSNSRSEMNVSTLELGDSALYLCASSPPGLAGGREQFFGPGTRLTVL.

This chain connects TRBV19 to TRBJ2-7, with TRBD2 matching over 7 bases. CDR3 length: 18 amino acids. V trimming: 0 bases; J trimming: 0 bases; junction bases outside the gene matches: 11. CDR1 is LNHDA and CDR2 is SQIVND in the germline V gene (reference sequence). CDR3 sequence (DNA): TGTGCCAGTAGTATAGATCGCTTAGAGCGGGGAGGCTCCTACGAGCAGTACTTC. It is translated as CASSIDRLERGGSYEQYF.

The chain uses TRBV14 and TRBJ1-2; the D gene is possibly TRBD1 (5 bases). There are 15 residues in the CDR3. With 4 bases removed from V and 0 bases from J, the gap between germline ends came to 12 bases. Germline CDR1 SGHDN, CDR2 FVKESK. The CDR3 DNA reads as TGTGCCAGCAGCCCTGCCCGACAGTCTAACTATGGCTACACCTTC. Its translation: CASSPARQSNYGYTF.

The chain carries TRBV7-9 and TRBJ2-7; D is possibly TRBD1 (6 bases). Germline assignment: CDR1 SEHNR and CDR2 FQNEAQ (reference sequence). The germline V and J ends were trimmed by 7 bases and 3 bases, with 16 bases remaining between them. The CDR3 totals 14 residues. Written as DNA, the CDR3 is TGTGCCAGCAACTGGGGGCCCCATAACTACGAGCAGTACTTC. Translated: CASNWGPHNYEQYF.

The CDR3 spells CASRGTGKRQYF. The CDR3 DNA reads as TGTGCCAGCAGGGGGACAGGGAAAAGGCAGTACTTC. The rearrangement links TRBV6-5 to TRBJ2-7, with TRBD1 identical over 9 bases. The ends lost 6 bases at V and 9 bases at J; junction bases unmatched: 6. The CDR3 is 12 amino acids. Per germline, CDR1 MNHEY and CDR2 SVGAGI.

This clone was picked up a small number of times. This chain joins TRBV18 and TRBJ2-4, with D perhaps matching TRBD1 (6 bases). Trimming removed 2 bases from V and 0 bases from J, with 11 bases in between. CDR1 is KGHSH and CDR2 is LQKENI in the germline V gene. The CDR3 spans 16 residues. The CDR3 loop is CASSPYRELAKNIQYF. The DNA for the CDR3 is TGTGCCAGCTCACCATACAGGGAGCTAGCCAAAAACATTCAGTACTTC.

The chain recombines TRBV2 with TRBJ1-2; 7 nucleotides match TRBD1. V lost 5 bases and J lost 5; bases outside the gene matches: 5. The length of the CDR3 is 13 residues. Germline CDR1 is SNHLY and CDR2 is FYNNEI. The CDR3 sequence is CASSRDSSYGYTF. The CDR3 nucleotides read TGTGCCAGCAGTCGGGACAGTTCGTATGGCTACACCTTC.

The chain carries TRBV3-1 (or the pseudogene TRBV3-2) and TRBJ1-5; possibly TRBD1 for D (6 bases). Germline V gene sequence: CDR1 LGHDT, CDR2 YNNKEL (reference sequence). This CDR3 contains 14 residues. The V end lost 8 bases, the J end lost 9 bases, and 20 bases lay between the germline ends. DNA of the CDR3: TGTGCCAGCGGGGAGACAGGCCAGTTGTGGCCCCAGCATTTT. Translated: CASGETGQLWPQHF.